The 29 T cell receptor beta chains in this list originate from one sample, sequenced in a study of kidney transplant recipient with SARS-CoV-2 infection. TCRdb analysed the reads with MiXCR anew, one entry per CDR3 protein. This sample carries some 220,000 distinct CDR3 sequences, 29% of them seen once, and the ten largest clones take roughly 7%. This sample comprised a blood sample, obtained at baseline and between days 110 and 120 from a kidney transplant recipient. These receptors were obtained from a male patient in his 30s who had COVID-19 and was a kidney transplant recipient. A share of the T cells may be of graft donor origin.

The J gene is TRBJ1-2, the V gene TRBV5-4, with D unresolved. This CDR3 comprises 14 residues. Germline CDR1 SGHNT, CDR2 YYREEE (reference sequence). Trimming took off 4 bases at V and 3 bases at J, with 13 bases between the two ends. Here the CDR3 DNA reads TGTGCCAGCAGCCGAGGACGGTCAGACTATGGCTACACCTTC. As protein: CASSRGRSDYGYTF. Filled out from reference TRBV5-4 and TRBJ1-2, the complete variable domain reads ETGVTQSPTHLIKTRGQQVTLRCSSQSGHNTVSWYQQALGQGPQFIFQYYREEENGRGNFPPRFSGLQFPNYSSELNVNALELDDSALYLCASSRGRSDYGYTFGSGTRLTVV.

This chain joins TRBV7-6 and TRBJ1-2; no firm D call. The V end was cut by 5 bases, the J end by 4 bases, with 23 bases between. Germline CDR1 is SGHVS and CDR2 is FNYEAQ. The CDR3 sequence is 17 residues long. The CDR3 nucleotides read TGTGCCAGCAGCAGAGCACATGAATCTCGAAAGACCTATGGCTACACCTTC. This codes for CASSRAHESRKTYGYTF.

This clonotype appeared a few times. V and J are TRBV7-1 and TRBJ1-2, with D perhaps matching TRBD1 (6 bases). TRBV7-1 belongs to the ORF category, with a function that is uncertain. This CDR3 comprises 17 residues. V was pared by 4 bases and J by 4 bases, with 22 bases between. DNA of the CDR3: TGTGCCAGCAGCTGGGGGCTTCACGAGGGAAAGACCTATGGCTACACCTTC. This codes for CASSWGLHEGKTYGYTF.

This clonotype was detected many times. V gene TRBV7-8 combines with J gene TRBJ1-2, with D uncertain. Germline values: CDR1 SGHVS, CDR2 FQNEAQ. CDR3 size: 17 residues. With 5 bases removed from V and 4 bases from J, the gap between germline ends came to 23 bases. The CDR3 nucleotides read TGTGCCAGCAGCAGTGTGGAGTTTACCCGAAAGACCTATGGCTACACCTTC. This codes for CASSSVEFTRKTYGYTF.

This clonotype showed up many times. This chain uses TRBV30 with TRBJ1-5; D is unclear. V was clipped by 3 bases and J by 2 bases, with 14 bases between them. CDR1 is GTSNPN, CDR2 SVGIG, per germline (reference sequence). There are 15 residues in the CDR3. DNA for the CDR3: TGTGCCTGGAGATCGGAGGCGGACGGCAATCAGCCCCAGCATTTT. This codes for CAWRSEADGNQPQHF.

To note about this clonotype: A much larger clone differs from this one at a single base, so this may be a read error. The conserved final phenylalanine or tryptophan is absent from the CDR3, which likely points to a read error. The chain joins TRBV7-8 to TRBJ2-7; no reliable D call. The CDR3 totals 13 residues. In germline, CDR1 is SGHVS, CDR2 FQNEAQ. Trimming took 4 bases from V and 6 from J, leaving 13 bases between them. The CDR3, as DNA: TGTGCCAGCAGCTCTCGGGCCAAGGGCGAGCAGTACCTC. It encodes CASSSRAKGEQYL.

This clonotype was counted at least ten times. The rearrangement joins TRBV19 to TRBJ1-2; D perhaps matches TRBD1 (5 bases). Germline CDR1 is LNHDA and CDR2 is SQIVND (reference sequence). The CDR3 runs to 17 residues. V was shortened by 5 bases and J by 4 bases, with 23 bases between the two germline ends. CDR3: CASSHIRTNRKTYGYTF. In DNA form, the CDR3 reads TGTGCCAGTAGTCACATAAGGACAAATCGAAAGACCTATGGCTACACCTTC.

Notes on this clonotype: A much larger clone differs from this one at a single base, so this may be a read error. This chain's CDR3 is CASSMLASGYEQHF. The CDR3 DNA reads as TGTGCCAGTAGTATGTTGGCTAGCGGCTACGAGCAGCACTTC. V and J are TRBV19 and TRBJ2-7; 7 nucleotides agree with TRBD2. Germline loops: CDR1 LNHDA, CDR2 SQIVND (reference sequence). The CDR3 is 14 residues long.

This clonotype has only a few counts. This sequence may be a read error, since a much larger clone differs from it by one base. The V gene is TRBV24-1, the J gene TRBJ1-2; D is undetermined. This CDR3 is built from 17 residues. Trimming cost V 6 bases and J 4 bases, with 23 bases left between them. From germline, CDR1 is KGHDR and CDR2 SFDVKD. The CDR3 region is CATSCGNSTRKTYGYTF. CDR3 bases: TGTGCCACCAGTTGTGGTAATAGTACCAGAAAGACCTATGGCTACACCTTC.

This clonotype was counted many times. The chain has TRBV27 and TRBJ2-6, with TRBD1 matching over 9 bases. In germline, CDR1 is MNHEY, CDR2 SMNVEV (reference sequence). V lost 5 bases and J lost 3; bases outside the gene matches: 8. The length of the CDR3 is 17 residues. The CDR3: CASSAGTGRGGANVLTF. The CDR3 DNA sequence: TGTGCCAGCAGTGCCGGGACAGGGCGTGGTGGGGCCAACGTCCTGACTTTC.

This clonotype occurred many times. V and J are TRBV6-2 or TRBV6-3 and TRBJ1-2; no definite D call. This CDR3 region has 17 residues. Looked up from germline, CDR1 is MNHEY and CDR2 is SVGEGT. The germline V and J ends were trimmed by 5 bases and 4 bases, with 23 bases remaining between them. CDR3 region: CASSENYCIGKTYGYTF. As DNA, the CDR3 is TGTGCCAGCAGTGAGAATTACTGCATCGGAAAGACCTATGGCTACACCTTC.

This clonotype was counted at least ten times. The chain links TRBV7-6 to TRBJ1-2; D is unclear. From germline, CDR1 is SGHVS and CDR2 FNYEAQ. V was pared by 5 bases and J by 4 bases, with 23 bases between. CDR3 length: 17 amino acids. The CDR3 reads CASSPFNESRKTYGYTF. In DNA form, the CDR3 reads TGTGCCAGCAGCCCCTTTAATGAATCTCGAAAGACCTATGGCTACACCTTC.

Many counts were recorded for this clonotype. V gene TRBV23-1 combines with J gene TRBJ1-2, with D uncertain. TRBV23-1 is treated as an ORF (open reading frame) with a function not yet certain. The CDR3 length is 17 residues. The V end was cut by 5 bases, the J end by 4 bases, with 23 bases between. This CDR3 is CASSTLSLRRKTYGYTF. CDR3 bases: TGCGCCAGCAGTACATTATCGCTACGCAGAAAGACCTATGGCTACACCTTC.

The CDR3 protein is CASSATRSYGKTYGYTF. CDR3 coding DNA: TGTGCCAGCAGTGCGACGCGGTCTTACGGAAAGACCTATGGCTACACCTTC. The gene calls are TRBV6-9 and TRBJ1-2; D remains ambiguous. CDR1 and CDR2 (germline): MNHGY, SVAAGI. CDR3 size: 17 residues. V lost 5 bases and J 4 bases, leaving 23 bases between the germline ends.

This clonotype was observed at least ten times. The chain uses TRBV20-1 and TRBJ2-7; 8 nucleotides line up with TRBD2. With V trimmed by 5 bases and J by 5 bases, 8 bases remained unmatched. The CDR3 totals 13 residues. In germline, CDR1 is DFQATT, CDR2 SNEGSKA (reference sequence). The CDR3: CSAPEREIHEQYF. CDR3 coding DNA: TGCAGTGCTCCAGAGCGGGAGATTCACGAGCAGTACTTC.

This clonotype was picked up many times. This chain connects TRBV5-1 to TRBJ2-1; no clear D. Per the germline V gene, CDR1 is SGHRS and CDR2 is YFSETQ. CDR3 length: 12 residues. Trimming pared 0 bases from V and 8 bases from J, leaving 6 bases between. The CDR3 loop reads CASSLVADEQFF. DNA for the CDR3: TGCGCCAGCAGCTTGGTCGCGGATGAGCAGTTCTTC.

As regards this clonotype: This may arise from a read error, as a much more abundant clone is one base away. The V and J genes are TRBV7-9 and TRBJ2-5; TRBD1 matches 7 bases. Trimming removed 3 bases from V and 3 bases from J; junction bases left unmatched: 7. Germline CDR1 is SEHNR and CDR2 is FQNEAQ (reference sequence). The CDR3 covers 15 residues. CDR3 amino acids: CASSLDRIEEETQYF. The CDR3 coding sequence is TGTGCCAGCAGCTTGGACAGGATTGAAGAAGAGACCCAGTACTTC.

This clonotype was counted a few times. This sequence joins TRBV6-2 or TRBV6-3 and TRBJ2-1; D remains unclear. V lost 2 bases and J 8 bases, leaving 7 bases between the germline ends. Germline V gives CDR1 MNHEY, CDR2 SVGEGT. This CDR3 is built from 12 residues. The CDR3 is CASSYTRDEQFF. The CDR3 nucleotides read TGTGCCAGCAGTTACACTCGCGATGAGCAGTTCTTC.

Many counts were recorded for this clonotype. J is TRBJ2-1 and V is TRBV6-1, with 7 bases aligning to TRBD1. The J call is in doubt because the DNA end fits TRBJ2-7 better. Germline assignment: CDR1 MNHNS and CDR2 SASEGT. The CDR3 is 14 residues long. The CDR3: CASSEVRGRDEQYF. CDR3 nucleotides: TGTGCCAGCAGTGAAGTGAGGGGGCGAGACGAGCAGTACTTC.

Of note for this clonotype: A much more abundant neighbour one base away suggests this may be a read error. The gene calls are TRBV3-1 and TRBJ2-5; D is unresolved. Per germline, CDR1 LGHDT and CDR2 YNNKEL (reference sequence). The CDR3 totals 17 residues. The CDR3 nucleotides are TGTGCCGGCAGCTGTAATTGTCCCATTTCTTTCTCTGAGACCCAGTACTTC. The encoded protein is CAGSCNCPISFSETQYF.

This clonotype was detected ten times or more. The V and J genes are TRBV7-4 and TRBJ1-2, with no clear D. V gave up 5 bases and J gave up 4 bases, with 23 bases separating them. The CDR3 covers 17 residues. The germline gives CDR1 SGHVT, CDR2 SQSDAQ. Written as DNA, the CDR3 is TGTGCCAGCAGCGCAGTTCGTTCAGCTCGAAAGACCTATGGCTACACCTTC. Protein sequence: CASSAVRSARKTYGYTF.

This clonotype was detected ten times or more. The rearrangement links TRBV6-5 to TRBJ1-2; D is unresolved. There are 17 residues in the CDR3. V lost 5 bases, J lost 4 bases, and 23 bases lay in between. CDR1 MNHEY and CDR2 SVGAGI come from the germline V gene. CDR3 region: CASSVYGECRKTYGYTF. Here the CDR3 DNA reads TGTGCCAGCAGTGTGTACGGGGAATGTAGAAAGACCTATGGCTACACCTTC.

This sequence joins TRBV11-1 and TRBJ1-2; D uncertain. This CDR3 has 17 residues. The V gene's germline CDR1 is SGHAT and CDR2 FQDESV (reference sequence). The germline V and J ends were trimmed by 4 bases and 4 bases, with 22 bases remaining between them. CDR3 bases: TGTGCCAGCAGCTCGTCCTCTAAGGCTGGAAAGACCTATGGCTACACCTTC. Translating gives CASSSSSKAGKTYGYTF. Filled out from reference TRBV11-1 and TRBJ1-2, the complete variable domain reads EAEVAQSPRYKITEKSQAVAFWCDPISGHATLYWYRQILGQGPELLVQFQDESVVDDSQLPKDRFSAERLKGVDSTLKIQPAELGDSAMYLCASSSSSKAGKTYGYTFGSGTRLTVV.

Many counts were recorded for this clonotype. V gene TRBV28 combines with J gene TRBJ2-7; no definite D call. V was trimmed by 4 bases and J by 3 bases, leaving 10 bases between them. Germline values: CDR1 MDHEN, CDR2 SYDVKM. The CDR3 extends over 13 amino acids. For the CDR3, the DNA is TGTGCCAGCAGTTCACCGACCGGCTACGAGCAGTACTTC. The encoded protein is CASSSPTGYEQYF.

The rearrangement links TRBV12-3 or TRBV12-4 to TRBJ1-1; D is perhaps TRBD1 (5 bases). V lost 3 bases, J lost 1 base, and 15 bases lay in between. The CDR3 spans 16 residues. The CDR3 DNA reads TGTGCCAGCAGTTTTATTGTGGGACTGCCGAACACTGAAGCTTTCTTT. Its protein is CASSFIVGLPNTEAFF.

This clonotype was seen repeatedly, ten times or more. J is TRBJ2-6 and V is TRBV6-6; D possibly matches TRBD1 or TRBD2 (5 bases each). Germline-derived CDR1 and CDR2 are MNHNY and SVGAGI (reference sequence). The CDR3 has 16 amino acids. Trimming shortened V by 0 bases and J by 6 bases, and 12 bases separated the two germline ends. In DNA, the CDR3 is TGTGCCAGCAGTTACTCGAGGGTTGGACAGGCCAACGTCCTGACTTTC. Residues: CASSYSRVGQANVLTF.

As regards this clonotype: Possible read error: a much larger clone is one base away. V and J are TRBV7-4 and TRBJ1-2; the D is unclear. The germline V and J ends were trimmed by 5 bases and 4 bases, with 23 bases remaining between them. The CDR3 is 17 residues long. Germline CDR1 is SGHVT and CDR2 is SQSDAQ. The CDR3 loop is CASSKNPSARRTYGYTF. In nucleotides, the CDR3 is TGTGCCAGCAGCAAGAATCCTTCAGCTCGAAGGACCTATGGCTACACCTTC.

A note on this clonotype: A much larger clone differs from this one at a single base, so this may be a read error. As DNA, the CDR3 is TGTGCCAGCACAGACGCCGTACCAGGAAAGACCTATGGCTACACCTTC. Translating it yields CASTDAVPGKTYGYTF. The chain couples TRBV5-4 to TRBJ1-2; D is unresolved. Germline V gene data show CDR1 as SGHNT and CDR2 as YYREEE (reference sequence). The CDR3 totals 16 residues. V was shortened by 6 bases and J by 4 bases, with 22 bases between the two germline ends. Variable domain in full (rest from reference TRBV5-4 and TRBJ1-2): ETGVTQSPTHLIKTRGQQVTLRCSSQSGHNTVSWYQQALGQGPQFIFQYYREEENGRGNFPPRFSGLQFPNYSSELNVNALELDDSALYLCASTDAVPGKTYGYTFGSGTRLTVV.

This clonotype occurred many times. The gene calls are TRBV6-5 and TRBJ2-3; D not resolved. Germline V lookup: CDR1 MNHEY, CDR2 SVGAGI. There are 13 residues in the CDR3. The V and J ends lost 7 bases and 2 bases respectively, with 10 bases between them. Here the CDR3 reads CASTSGYTDTQYF. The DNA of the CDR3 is TGTGCCAGCACCTCAGGTTACACAGATACGCAGTATTTT.